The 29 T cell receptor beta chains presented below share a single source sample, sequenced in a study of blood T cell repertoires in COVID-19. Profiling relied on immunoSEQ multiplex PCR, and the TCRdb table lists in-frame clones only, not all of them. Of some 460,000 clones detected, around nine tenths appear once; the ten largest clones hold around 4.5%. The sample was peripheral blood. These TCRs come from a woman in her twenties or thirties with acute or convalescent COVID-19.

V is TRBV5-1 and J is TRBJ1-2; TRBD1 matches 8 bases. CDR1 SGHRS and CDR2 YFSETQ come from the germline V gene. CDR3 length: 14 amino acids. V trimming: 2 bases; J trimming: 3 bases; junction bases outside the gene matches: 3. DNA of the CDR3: TGCGCCAGCAGCTTACAGGGGGAATACTATGGCTACACCTTC. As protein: CASSLQGEYYGYTF.

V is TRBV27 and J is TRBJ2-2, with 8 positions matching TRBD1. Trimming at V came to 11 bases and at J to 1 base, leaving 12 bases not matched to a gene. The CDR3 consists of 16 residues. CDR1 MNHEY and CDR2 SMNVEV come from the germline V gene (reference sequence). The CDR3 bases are TGTGCCCCTCCAGGCCTGGGACAGGAGAACACCGGGGAGCTGTTTTTT. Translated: CAPPGLGQENTGELFF.

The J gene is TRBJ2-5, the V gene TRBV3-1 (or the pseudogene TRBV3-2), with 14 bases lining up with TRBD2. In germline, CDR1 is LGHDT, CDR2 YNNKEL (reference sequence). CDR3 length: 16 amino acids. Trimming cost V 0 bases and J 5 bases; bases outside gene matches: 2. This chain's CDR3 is CASSQDGTSGGETQYF. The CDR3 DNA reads TGTGCCAGCAGCCAAGATGGGACTAGCGGGGGTGAGACCCAGTACTTC.

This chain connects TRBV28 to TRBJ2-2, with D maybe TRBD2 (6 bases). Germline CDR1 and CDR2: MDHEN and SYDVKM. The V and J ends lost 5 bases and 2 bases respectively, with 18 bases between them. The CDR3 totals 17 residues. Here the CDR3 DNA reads TGTGCCAGCAGTCTAACGAAGGCGGGGCCCAACACCGGGGAGCTGTTTTTT. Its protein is CASSLTKAGPNTGELFF.

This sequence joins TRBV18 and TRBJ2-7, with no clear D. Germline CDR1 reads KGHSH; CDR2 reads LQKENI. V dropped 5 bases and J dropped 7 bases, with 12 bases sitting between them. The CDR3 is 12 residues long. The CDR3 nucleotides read TGTGCCAGCTCATCACGTAACATGGAGCAGTACTTC. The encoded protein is CASSSRNMEQYF.

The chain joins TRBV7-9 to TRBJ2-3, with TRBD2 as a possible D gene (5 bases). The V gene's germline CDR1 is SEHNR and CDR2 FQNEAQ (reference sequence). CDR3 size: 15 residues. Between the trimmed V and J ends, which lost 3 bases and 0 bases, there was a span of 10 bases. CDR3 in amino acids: CASSFRGPSTDTQYF. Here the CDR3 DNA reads TGTGCCAGCAGCTTTCGCGGGCCGAGCACAGATACGCAGTATTTT.

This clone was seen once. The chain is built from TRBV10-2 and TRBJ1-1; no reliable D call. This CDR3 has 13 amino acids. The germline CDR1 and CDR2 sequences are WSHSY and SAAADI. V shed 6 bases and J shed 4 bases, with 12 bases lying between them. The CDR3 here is CASSPTPGTEAFF. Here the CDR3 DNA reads TGCGCCAGCAGCCCTACACCGGGCACTGAAGCTTTCTTT.

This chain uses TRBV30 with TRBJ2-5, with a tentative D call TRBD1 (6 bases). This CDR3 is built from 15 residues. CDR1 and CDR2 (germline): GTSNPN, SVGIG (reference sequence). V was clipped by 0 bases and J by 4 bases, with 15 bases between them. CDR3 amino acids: CAWSVPLGASETQYF. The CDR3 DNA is TGTGCCTGGAGTGTACCCCTGGGGGCCTCAGAGACCCAGTACTTC.

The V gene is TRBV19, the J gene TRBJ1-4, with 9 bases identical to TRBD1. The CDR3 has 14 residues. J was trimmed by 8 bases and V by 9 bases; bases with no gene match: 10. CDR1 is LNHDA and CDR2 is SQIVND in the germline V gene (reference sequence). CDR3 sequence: CASRLTGGPEKLFF. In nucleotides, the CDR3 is TGTGCCAGCCGCCTGACAGGGGGGCCGGAAAAACTGTTTTTT.

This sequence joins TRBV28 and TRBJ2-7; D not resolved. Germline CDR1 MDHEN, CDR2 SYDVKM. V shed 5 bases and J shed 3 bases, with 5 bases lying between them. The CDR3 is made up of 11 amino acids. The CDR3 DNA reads TGTGCCAGCAGTCCCCACTACGAGCAGTACTTC. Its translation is CASSPHYEQYF.

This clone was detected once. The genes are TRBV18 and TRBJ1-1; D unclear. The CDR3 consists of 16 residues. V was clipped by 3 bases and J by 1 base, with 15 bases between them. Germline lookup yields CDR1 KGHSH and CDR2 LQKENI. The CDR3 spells CASSPISAAPNTEAFF. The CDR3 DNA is TGTGCCAGCTCACCCATATCAGCGGCCCCGAACACTGAAGCTTTCTTT.

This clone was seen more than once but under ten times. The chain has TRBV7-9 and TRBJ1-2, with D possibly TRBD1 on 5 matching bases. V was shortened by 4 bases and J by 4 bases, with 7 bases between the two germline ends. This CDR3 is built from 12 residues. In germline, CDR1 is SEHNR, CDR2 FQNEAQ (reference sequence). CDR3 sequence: CASSSGGYGYTF. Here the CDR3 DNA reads TGTGCCAGCAGCTCGGGGGGCTATGGCTACACCTTC.

CDR3 sequence: CASSPGTGGGYSNQPQHF. The CDR3 region has the DNA TGTGCCAGCAGCCCCGGGACAGGAGGGGGCTATAGCAATCAGCCCCAGCATTTT. V and J are TRBV7-6 and TRBJ1-5, with 8 nucleotides matching TRBD1. CDR3 size: 18 residues. The junction had 12 bases not matched to a gene; V was cut back by 5 bases and J by 0 bases. Looked up from germline, CDR1 is SGHVS and CDR2 is FNYEAQ.

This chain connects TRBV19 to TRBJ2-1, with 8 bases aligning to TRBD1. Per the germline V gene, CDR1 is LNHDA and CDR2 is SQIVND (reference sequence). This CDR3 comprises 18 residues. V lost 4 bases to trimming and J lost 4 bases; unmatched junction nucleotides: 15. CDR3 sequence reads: CASSTRVPGQAVYNEQFF. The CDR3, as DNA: TGTGCCAGTAGTACACGGGTGCCGGGACAGGCCGTTTACAATGAGCAGTTCTTC. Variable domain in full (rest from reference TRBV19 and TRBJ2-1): DGGITQSPKYLFRKEGQNVTLSCEQNLNHDAMYWYRQDPGQGLRLIYYSQIVNDFQKGDIAEGYSVSREKKESFPLTVTSAQKNPTAFYLCASSTRVPGQAVYNEQFFGPGTRLTVL.

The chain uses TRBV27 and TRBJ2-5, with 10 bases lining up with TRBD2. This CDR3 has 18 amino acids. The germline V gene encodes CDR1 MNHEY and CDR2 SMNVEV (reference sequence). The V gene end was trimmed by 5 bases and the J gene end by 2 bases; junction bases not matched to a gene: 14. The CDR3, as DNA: TGTGCCAGCAGTCCCTCCTTCATAGCGGGGGGATCTCAAGAGACCCAGTACTTC. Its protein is CASSPSFIAGGSQETQYF.

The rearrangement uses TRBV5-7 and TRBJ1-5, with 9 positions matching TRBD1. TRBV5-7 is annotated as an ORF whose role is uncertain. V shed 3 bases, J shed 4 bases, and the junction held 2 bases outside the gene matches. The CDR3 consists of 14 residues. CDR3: CASSYDRGNQPQHF. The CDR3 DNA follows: TGTGCCAGCAGCTATGACAGGGGGAATCAGCCCCAGCATTTT.

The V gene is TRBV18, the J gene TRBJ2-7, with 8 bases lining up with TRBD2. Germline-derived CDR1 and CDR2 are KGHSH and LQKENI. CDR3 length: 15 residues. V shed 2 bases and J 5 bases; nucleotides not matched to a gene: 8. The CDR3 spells CASSPTGLAGDEQYF. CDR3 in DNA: TGTGCCAGCTCACCAACAGGACTAGCCGGCGACGAGCAGTACTTC.

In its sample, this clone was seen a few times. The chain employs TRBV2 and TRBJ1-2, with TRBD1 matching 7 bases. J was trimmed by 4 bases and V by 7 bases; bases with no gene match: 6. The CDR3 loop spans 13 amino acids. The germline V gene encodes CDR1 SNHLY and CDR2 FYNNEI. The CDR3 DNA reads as TGTGCCAGCACGGCAGGGGGAGTCTATGGCTACACCTTC. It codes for CASTAGGVYGYTF.

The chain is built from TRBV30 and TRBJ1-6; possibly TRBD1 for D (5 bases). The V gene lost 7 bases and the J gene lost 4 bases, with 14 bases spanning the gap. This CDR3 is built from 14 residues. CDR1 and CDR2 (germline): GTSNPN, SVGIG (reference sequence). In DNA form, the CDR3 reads TGTGCCTTGATAGACAGTTCTTATAATTCACCCCTCCACTTT. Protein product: CALIDSSYNSPLHF. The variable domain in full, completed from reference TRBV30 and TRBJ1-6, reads SQTIHQWPATLVQPVGSPLSLECTVEGTSNPNLYWYRQAAGRGLQLLFYSVGIGQISSEVPQNLSASRPQDRQFILSSKKLLLSDSGFYLCALIDSSYNSPLHFGNGTRLTVT.

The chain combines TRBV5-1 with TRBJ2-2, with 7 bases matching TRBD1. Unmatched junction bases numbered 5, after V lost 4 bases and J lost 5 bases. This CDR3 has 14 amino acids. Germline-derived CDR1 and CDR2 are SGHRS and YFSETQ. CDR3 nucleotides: TGCGCCAGCAGCCAGACAGGGCAGACCGGGGAGCTGTTTTTT. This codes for CASSQTGQTGELFF. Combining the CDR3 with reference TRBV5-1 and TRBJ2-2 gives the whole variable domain KAGVTQTPRYLIKTRGQQVTLSCSPISGHRSVSWYQQTPGQGLQFLFEYFSETQRNKGNFPGRFSGRQFSNSRSEMNVSTLELGDSALYLCASSQTGQTGELFFGEGSRLTVL.

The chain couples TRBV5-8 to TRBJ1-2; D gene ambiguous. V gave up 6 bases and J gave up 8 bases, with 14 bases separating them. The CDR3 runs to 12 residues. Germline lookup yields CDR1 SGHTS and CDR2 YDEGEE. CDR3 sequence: CASTRSEVGYTF. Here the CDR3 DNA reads TGTGCCAGCACCCGGAGCGAAGTGGGCTACACCTTC.

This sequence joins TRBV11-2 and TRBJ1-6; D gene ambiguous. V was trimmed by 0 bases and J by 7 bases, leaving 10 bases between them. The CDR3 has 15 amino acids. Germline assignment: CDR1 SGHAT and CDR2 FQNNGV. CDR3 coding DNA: TGTGCCAGCAGCTTAGATCTTAGAGAGAATTCACCCCTCCACTTT. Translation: CASSLDLRENSPLHF. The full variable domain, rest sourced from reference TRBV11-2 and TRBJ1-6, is EAGVAQSPRYKIIEKRQSVAFWCNPISGHATLYWYQQILGQGPKLLIQFQNNGVVDDSQLPKDRFSAERLKGVDSTLKIQPAKLEDSAVYLCASSLDLRENSPLHFGNGTRLTVT.

The CDR3 coding sequence is TGTGCCAGCAGCGTAGGTATCCTAGGTAGTCAAGAGACCCAGTACTTC. Protein: CASSVGILGSQETQYF. The chain has TRBV9 and TRBJ2-5, with D uncertain. This CDR3 is 16 amino acids long. Per the germline V gene, CDR1 is SGDLS and CDR2 is YYNGEE. V gave up 0 bases and J gave up 2 bases, with 14 bases separating them.

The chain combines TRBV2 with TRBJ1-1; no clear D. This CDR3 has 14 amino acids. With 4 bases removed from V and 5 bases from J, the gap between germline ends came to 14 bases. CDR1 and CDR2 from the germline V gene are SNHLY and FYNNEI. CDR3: CASSAIRGHTEAFF. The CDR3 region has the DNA TGTGCCAGCAGTGCTATTCGGGGTCATACTGAAGCTTTCTTT. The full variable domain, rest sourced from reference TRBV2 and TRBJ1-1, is EPEVTQTPSHQVTQMGQEVILRCVPISNHLYFYWYRQILGQKVEFLVSFYNNEISEKSEIFDDQFSVERPDGSNFTLKIRSTKLEDSAMYFCASSAIRGHTEAFFGQGTRLTVV.

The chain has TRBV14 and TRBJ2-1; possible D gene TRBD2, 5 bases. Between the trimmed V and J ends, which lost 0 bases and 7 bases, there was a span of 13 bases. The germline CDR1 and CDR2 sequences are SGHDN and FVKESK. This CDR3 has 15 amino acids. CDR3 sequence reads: CASSQDLIPGNEQFF. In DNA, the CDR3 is TGTGCCAGCAGCCAAGATCTGATTCCGGGAAATGAGCAGTTCTTC.

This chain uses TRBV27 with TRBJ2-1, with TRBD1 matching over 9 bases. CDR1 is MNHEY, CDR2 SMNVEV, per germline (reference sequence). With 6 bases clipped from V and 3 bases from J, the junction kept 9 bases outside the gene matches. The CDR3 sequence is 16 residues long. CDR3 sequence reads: CASSRGQGRIYNEQFF. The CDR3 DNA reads TGTGCCAGCAGCCGCGGACAGGGGCGAATCTACAATGAGCAGTTCTTC.

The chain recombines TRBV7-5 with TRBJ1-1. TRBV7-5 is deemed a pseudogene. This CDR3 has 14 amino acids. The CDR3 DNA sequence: TGTGCCAGAAGCGCGGGGGGGGCCGACACTGAAGCTTTCTTT. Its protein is CARSAGGADTEAFF.

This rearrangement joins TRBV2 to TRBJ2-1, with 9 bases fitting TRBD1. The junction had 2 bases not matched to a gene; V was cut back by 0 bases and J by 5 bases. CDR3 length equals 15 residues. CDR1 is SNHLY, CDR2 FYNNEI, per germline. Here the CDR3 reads CASSEAGQGHNEQFF. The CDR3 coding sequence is TGTGCCAGCAGTGAAGCGGGACAGGGTCACAATGAGCAGTTCTTC.

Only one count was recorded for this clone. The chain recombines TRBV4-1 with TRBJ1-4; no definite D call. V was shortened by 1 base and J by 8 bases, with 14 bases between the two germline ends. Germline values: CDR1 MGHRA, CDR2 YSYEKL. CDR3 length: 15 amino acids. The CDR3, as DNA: TGCGCCAGCAGCCAAGGGGCGGGGATTGGAGAAAAACTGTTTTTT. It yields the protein CASSQGAGIGEKLFF.